This T cell receptor beta chain was documented in a study of T cells after posttransplantation cyclophosphamide. Whole-study results and caveats: Blood and skin or GI T cell repertoires showed limited TRB overlap. After PTCy, TRB diversity resembled that of CNI/methotrexate controls.

Method: immunoSEQ multiplex PCR; TCRdb's copy keeps in-frame clones and lacks some. The sample has 66,000 or so clones, 93% seen once. On this clone itself: Its antigen remains unidentified.

Trimming took 8 bases from V and 0 from J; bases not matched to a gene: 11. Per the germline V gene, CDR1 is SNHLY and CDR2 is FYNNEI. CDR3 length: 16 amino acids. The sequence came from a woman aged 25-40 years in good health and a related stem cell transplant donor. The chain is built from TRBV2 and TRBJ2-7, with TRBD1 matching over 9 bases. Source material: PBMCs. The CDR3 loop is CASPPGRDRASYEQYF. In DNA form, the CDR3 reads TGTGCCAGCCCCCCAGGCAGGGACAGGGCCTCCTACGAGCAGTACTTC.